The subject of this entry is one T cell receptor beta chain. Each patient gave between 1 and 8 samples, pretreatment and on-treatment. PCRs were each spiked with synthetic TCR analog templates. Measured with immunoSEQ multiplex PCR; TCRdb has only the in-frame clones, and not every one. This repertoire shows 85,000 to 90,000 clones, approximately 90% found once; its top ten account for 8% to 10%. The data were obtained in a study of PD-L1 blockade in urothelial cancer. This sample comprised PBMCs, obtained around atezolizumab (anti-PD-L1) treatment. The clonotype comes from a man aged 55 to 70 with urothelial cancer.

This CDR3 is CASSETTIAETQYF. CDR3 sequence (DNA): TGTGCCAGCAGTGAAACGACTATAGCGGAGACCCAGTACTTC. V usage is TRBV2 and J usage is TRBJ2-5, with D maybe TRBD2 (5 bases). CDR3 length: 14 residues. The germline V gene has CDR1 SNHLY and CDR2 FYNNEI. With 2 bases removed from V and 5 bases from J, the gap between germline ends came to 12 bases.